This T cell receptor beta chain appears in the sequencing data of a study of T cell responses to AZD1222 COVID-19 vaccine. The assay was immunoSEQ multiplex PCR, and TCRdb's table has in-frame clones only and misses some. The repertoire holds about 140,000 clones, with more than 85% as singletons. Study conclusions and caveats: The peak T cell response came first, and repertoires were sampled only after it. Spike-specific TCR breadth and depth grew following two AZD1222 doses. Targeting of unmutated variant regions was reportedly seen in nearly half of spike-specific TCRs. The sample set comprised mostly white British donors with more females, and clonal diversity was possibly underestimated.

Trimming cost V 4 bases and J 2 bases, with 10 bases left between them. CDR1 SGHNT and CDR2 YYREEE come from the germline V gene (reference sequence). This CDR3 has 13 amino acids. This clone has a single count. What it recognizes is unknown. The source was peripheral blood, collected 28 days after the second AZD1222 dose. This chain connects TRBV5-4 to TRBJ2-7; D gene uncertain. This receptor was obtained from an adult who received the AZD1222 COVID-19 vaccine. CDR3 residues: CASSPERTYEQYF. The CDR3 DNA follows: TGTGCCAGCAGCCCCGAAAGGACCTACGAGCAGTACTTC.